This T cell receptor beta chain was observed in a study of T cell changes during pregnancy in multiple sclerosis. Profiled with immunoSEQ multiplex PCR; TCRdb holds only in-frame clones, not every one. The sample includes 55,000 to 85,000 clones, approximately 94% of them seen just once. Trimming took off 5 bases at V and 8 bases at J, with 15 bases between the two ends. The germline V gene has CDR1 GTSNPN and CDR2 SVGIG (reference sequence). CDR3 length: 13 amino acids. The sequence was collected from a female donor with multiple sclerosis, enrolled in a pregnancy study. This chain joins TRBV30 and TRBJ1-4; D is possibly TRBD1 (6 bases). This material consisted of peripheral blood, taken in the third trimester of pregnancy. CDR3 in amino acids: CAWGLSQGEKLFF. The DNA of the CDR3 is TGTGCCTGGGGACTCTCCCAGGGGGAAAAACTGTTTTTT. The complete variable domain, with remaining parts taken from reference TRBV30 and TRBJ1-4, reads SQTIHQWPATLVQPVGSPLSLECTVEGTSNPNLYWYRQAAGRGLQLLFYSVGIGQISSEVPQNLSASRPQDRQFILSSKKLLLSDSGFYLCAWGLSQGEKLFFGSGTQLSVL.